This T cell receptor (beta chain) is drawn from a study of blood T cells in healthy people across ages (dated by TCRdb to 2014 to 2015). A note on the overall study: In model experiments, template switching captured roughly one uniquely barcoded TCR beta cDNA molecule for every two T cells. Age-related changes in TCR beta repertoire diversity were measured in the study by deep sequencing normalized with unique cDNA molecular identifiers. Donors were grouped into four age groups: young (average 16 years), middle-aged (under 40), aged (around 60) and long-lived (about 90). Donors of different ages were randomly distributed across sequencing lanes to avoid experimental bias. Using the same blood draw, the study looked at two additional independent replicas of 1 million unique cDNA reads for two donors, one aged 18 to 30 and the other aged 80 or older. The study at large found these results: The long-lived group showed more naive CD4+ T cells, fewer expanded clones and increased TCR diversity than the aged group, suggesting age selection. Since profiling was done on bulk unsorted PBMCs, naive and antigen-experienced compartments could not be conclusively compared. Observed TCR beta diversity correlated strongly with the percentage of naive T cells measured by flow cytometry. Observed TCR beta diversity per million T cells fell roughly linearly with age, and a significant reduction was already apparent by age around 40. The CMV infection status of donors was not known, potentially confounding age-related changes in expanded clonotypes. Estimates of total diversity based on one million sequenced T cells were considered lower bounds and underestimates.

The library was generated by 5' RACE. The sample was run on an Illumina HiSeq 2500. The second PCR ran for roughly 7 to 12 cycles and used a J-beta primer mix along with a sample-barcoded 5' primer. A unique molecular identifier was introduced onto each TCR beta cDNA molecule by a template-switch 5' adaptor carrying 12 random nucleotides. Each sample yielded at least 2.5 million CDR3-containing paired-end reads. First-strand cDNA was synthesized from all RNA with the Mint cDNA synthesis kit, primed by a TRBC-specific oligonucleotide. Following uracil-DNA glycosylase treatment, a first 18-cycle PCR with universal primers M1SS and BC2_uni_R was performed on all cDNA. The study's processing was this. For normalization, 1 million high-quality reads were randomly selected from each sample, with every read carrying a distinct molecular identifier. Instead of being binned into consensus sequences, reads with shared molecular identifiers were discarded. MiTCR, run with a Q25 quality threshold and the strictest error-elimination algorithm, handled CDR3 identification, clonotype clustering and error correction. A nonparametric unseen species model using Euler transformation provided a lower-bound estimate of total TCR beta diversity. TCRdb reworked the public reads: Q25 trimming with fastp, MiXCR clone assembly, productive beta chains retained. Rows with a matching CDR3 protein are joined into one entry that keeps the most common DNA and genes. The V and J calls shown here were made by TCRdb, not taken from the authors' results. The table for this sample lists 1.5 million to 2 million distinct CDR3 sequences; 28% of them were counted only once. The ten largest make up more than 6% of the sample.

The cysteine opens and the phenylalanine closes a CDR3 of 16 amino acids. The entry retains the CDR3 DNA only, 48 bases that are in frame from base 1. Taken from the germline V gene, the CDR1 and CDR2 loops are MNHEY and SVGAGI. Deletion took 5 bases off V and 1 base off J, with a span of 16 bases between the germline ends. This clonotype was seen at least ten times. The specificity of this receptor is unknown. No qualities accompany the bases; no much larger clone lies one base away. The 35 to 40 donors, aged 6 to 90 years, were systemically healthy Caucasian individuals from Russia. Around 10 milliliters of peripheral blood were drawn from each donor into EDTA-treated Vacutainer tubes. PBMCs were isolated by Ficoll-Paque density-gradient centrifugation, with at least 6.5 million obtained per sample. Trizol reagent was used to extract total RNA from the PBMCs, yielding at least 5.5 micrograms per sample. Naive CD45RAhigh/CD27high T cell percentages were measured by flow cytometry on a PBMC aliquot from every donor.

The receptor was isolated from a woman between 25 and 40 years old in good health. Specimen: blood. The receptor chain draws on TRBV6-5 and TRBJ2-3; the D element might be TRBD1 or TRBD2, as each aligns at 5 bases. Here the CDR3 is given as CASSRDAWSGTDTQYF. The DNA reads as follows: TGTGCCAGCAGTCGGGACGCATGGTCTGGCACAGATACGCAGTATTTT.